Listed below are T cell receptor beta chains from one sample, sequenced in a study of Graves' ophthalmopathy and Graves' hyperthyroidism. MiXCR, applied by TCRdb to the multiplex PCR reads, yields one record per CDR3 protein. Among some 160,000 distinct CDR3 sequences, about two fifths were seen once, and the ten largest hold approximately 9%. Sequenced input: peripheral blood. Receptors were obtained from a man under 40 with Graves' ophthalmopathy. CDR3s include the opening cysteine and the closing phenylalanine or tryptophan. The D gene is left open where the match is weak. Not every row has a clone size; where given, it reads once, few, many or a size class.

CDR3 DNA | CDR3 protein | clone size | J gene | CDR3 length | V gene | D gene
TGTGCCAGCAGCTTATTAAAGGGCCACGAGCAGTACTTC | CASSLLKGHEQYF | NA | TRBJ2-7 | 13 | TRBV7-2 | NA
TGTGCCAGCAGCCGTGATAGCGGGCCAACCTACGAGCAGTACTTC | CASSRDSGPTYEQYF | NA | TRBJ2-7 | 15 | TRBV7-8 | TRBD2
TGTGCCAGCAGTTACCGGATGAACACTGAAGCTTTCTTT | CASSYRMNTEAFF | many | TRBJ1-1 | 13 | TRBV27 | NA
TGTGCCAGCAGCGGGCCAGGGGGCGCGGGCACTGAAGCTTTCTTT | CASSGPGGAGTEAFF | many | TRBJ1-1 | 15 | TRBV27 | TRBD1
TGCGCCAGCAGCTTGTCAGGGGGCGCGGACTATGGCTACACCTTC | CASSLSGGADYGYTF | NA | TRBJ1-2 | 15 | TRBV5-1 | TRBD1
TGTGCCAGCAGTTACTTCCCCTTCGCTAGCGGGAGGGCCGAGGGGGAGCTGTTTTTT | CASSYFPFASGRAEGELFF | NA | TRBJ2-2 | 19 | TRBV6-2/TRBV6-3 | TRBD2
TGTGCCAGCAGCCTTTTATCACAATATGGCTACACCTTC | CASSLLSQYGYTF | NA | TRBJ1-2 | 13 | TRBV28 | NA
TGTGCCAGTAGTATTACTGGGGACTTCTCCTACGAGCAGTACTTC | CASSITGDFSYEQYF | many | TRBJ2-7 | 15 | TRBV19 | NA
TGTGCCAGCAGTGAAGCGCTTTCTTCACCCCTCCACTTT | CASSEALSSPLHF | few | TRBJ1-6 | 13 | TRBV6-1 | NA
TGTGCCAGCAGTGGTCGGAGTCGGGGGCGGGAGACCCAGTACTTC | CASSGRSRGRETQYF | once | TRBJ2-5 | 15 | TRBV6-1 | NA
TGTGCCAGCAGTTTCGCCGGACTAGCGGGAGTGAGGGAGCAGTACTTC | CASSFAGLAGVREQYF | many | TRBJ2-7 | 16 | TRBV28 | TRBD2
TGTGCCAGCAGGCGCACAGGAGTCAGCTCCTACGAGCAGTACTTC | CASRRTGVSSYEQYF | NA | TRBJ2-7 | 15 | TRBV6-1 | NA
TGCAGCGTTGAGGGGCGGGCCAGGACTGAAGCTTTCTTT | CSVEGRARTEAFF | many | TRBJ1-1 | 13 | TRBV29-1 | NA
TGTGCCAGCCAGCGGGGAGGGACAGATACGCAGTATTTT | CASQRGGTDTQYF | NA | TRBJ2-3 | 13 | TRBV12-3/TRBV12-4 | TRBD2
TGTGCCATCAGTGAGTCCACGAACGAGCAGTACTTC | CAISESTNEQYF | NA | TRBJ2-7 | 12 | TRBV10-3 | NA